Detailed here is one T cell receptor (beta chain). Its antigen is still unknown. This sample is part of a study of post-analysis software for immune sequencing data. Researchers reported that TCR beta cDNA libraries carried unique molecular identifiers. Via MiXCR, TCRdb re-called the PCR reads, giving one row per CDR3 protein. Here the sample spans some 260,000 distinct CDR3 sequences, 36% being singletons. The V end lost 4 bases, the J end lost 0 bases, and 13 bases lay between the germline ends. Germline CDR1 SNHLY, CDR2 FYNNEI. The CDR3 covers 16 residues. Study outcomes and limitations: When the samples were clustered directly with F measure, those that had been prepared in the same batch showed strong co-clustering. Among multiple sclerosis patients, normalized Chao1 diversity was significantly below that of controls. About five TRBV segments were more frequent in patients than controls; TRBV5-6, TRBV5-1 and TRBV20-1 belonged to this group.

Source material: blood. The chain carries TRBV2 and TRBJ2-4, with D perhaps assigned TRBD1 or TRBD2 (6 bases each). This TCR was sampled from a girl aged 5 to 17 with multiple sclerosis. CDR3 coding DNA: TGTGCCAGCAGTGGAGGGGGAGGACTAGCCAAAAACATTCAGTACTTC. This encodes CASSGGGGLAKNIQYF.